The 16 T cell receptor beta chains below were found in one sample sequenced in a study of blood T cell repertoires in COVID-19. The repertoire was sequenced with immunoSEQ multiplex PCR; TCRdb's copy has only in-frame clones and lacks some. The table shows more than 350,000 clones, with about 88% occurring only once. The specimen was PBMCs or T cells enriched from blood (not recorded which). The origin of the receptors is a woman aged 18 to 35 who had been exposed to COVID-19.

V gene TRBV11-2 combines with J gene TRBJ2-1; tentative D call: TRBD2 (6 bases). Germline V gives CDR1 SGHAT, CDR2 FQNNGV. The CDR3 is 16 residues long. V gave up 5 bases and J gave up 3 bases, with 17 bases separating them. This CDR3 reads CASSPLSGTYYNEQFF. The CDR3 coding sequence is TGTGCCAGCAGCCCCCTATCCGGGACTTACTACAATGAGCAGTTCTTC.

V gene TRBV21-1 combines with J gene TRBJ2-7; the tabulated D call, TRBD1, remains unverified against the DNA. TRBV21-1 is assigned pseudogene status. The CDR3 length is 14 residues. CDR3 DNA sequence: TGTGCCAGCAGCAAAGGCCAGGTGAAATACGAGCAGTACTTC. This gives the protein CASSKGQVKYEQYF.

This clone was seen a single time. The chain employs TRBV5-4 and TRBJ2-1; D is perhaps TRBD2 (7 bases). Between the trimmed V and J ends, which lost 9 bases and 4 bases, there was a span of 17 bases. In germline, CDR1 is SGHNT, CDR2 YYREEE (reference sequence). The CDR3 loop spans 14 amino acids. The CDR3 is CATGGQGPYNEQFF. DNA for the CDR3: TGTGCCACCGGGGGGCAGGGGCCTTACAATGAGCAGTTCTTC.

The V gene is TRBV21-1, the J gene TRBJ2-7; TRBD2 is taken as the D call from the table, unchecked against the DNA. TRBV21-1 has pseudogene status. The CDR3 consists of 16 residues. The CDR3 protein is CASSKSIRGTSYEQYF. CDR3 coding DNA: TGTGCCAGCAGCAAATCTATCCGGGGGACCTCCTACGAGCAGTACTTC.

V gene TRBV5-1 combines with J gene TRBJ2-7; D not resolved. This CDR3 contains 15 residues. Trimming took 2 bases from V and 3 from J, leaving 15 bases between them. Per germline, CDR1 SGHRS and CDR2 YFSETQ. DNA for the CDR3: TGCGCCAGCAGCTTCTTTAAAGATGCGGACTACGAGCAGTACTTC. It codes for CASSFFKDADYEQYF.

This clone was picked up a small number of times. V usage is TRBV19 and J usage is TRBJ2-1; no clear D. Germline values: CDR1 LNHDA, CDR2 SQIVND (reference sequence). This CDR3 is built from 15 residues. V was trimmed by 1 base and J by 0 bases, leaving 7 bases between them. The CDR3 is CASSIVPSSYNEQFF. CDR3 nucleotides: TGTGCCAGTAGTATAGTCCCGAGCTCCTACAATGAGCAGTTCTTC.

This chain uses TRBV5-8 with TRBJ2-2, with D perhaps matching TRBD2 (6 bases). Germline CDR1 reads SGHTS; CDR2 reads YDEGEE. V gave up 3 bases and J gave up 5 bases, with 11 bases separating them. This CDR3 comprises 14 residues. The CDR3 DNA reads TGTGCCAGCAGCTGGACTACACCAACCGGGGAGCTGTTTTTT. Amino acids: CASSWTTPTGELFF.

The rearrangement uses TRBV21-1 and TRBJ2-7; the table names TRBD1, a call not compared with the DNA. TRBV21-1 corresponds to a pseudogene. This CDR3 is 16 amino acids long. The CDR3 DNA follows: TGTGCCAGCAGCAAAGGGCCCTGGGACAGCTCCTACGAGCAGTACTTC. The encoded protein is CASSKGPWDSSYEQYF.

CDR3 bases: TGTGCCAGCAGCTTAGAGGGAAACCGCCTGCGAGGGGGGACCCAGTACTTC. This encodes CASSLEGNRLRGGTQYF. The gene calls are TRBV7-2 and TRBJ2-5; the D gene is possibly TRBD1 (6 bases). The V and J ends lost 1 base and 7 bases respectively, with 22 bases between them. Germline V lookup: CDR1 SGHTA, CDR2 FQGNSA. The CDR3 extends over 17 amino acids.

In its sample, this clone was seen once. The V call is TRBV28, the J call TRBJ2-3, with 13 nucleotides matching TRBD2. V lost 6 bases to trimming and J lost 1 base; unmatched junction nucleotides: 13. Germline V gene data show CDR1 as MDHEN and CDR2 as SYDVKM. This CDR3 comprises 19 residues. The CDR3 here is CASRGTSGDSLGRTDTQYF. CDR3 in DNA: TGTGCCAGCAGAGGGACTAGCGGGGACTCCTTGGGTCGCACAGATACGCAGTATTTT.

The V gene is TRBV5-5, the J gene TRBJ2-7; no clear D gene. V lost 0 bases and J 0 bases, leaving 7 bases between the germline ends. CDR1 and CDR2 (germline): SGHKS, YYEKEE (reference sequence). The CDR3 loop spans 14 amino acids. The CDR3 nucleotides are TGTGCCAGCAGCTTGGAAGGCGGCTCCTACGAGCAGTACTTC. The encoded protein is CASSLEGGSYEQYF. Together with reference TRBV5-5 and TRBJ2-7, the CDR3 gives the full variable domain: DAGVTQSPTHLIKTRGQQVTLRCSPISGHKSVSWYQQVLGQGPQFIFQYYEKEERGRGNFPDRFSARQFPNYSSELNVNALLLGDSALYLCASSLEGGSYEQYFGPGTRLTVT.

The chain combines TRBV29-1 with TRBJ1-1; D uncertain. CDR1 SQVTM and CDR2 ANQGSEA come from the germline V gene. The V and J ends lost 6 bases and 1 base respectively, with 6 bases between them. The CDR3 sequence is 11 residues long. The CDR3 region is CSVPKNTEAFF. For the CDR3, the DNA is TGCAGCGTCCCTAAGAACACTGAAGCTTTCTTT.

This sequence joins TRBV28 and TRBJ2-3; no reliable D call. The CDR3 runs 12 residues. The V gene's germline CDR1 is MDHEN and CDR2 SYDVKM. V was pared by 6 bases and J by 2 bases, with 6 bases between. CDR3: CASREITDTQYF. Written as DNA, the CDR3 is TGTGCCAGCAGGGAGATCACAGATACGCAGTATTTT.

The chain joins TRBV7-9 to TRBJ1-1, with D hard to call. The CDR3 has 14 residues. Trimming removed 4 bases at V and 3 bases at J, with 12 bases between. Germline V gives CDR1 SEHNR, CDR2 FQNEAQ (reference sequence). In DNA form, the CDR3 reads TGTGCCAGCAGCTCCCCTCCACGAGACACTGAAGCTTTCTTT. It specifies CASSSPPRDTEAFF.

The V gene is TRBV13, the J gene TRBJ2-3, with a tentative D call TRBD1 (5 bases). Germline-derived CDR1 and CDR2 are PRHDT and FYEKMQ (reference sequence). Trimming shortened V by 3 bases and J by 1 base, and 11 bases separated the two germline ends. CDR3 length: 15 amino acids. Here the CDR3 DNA reads TGTGCCAGCAGCTTGGGGCCCTCACGCACAGATACGCAGTATTTT. Translated: CASSLGPSRTDTQYF.

V usage is TRBV10-3 and J usage is TRBJ1-1; D might be TRBD1 (5 bases). The CDR3 is 13 residues long. V was clipped by 2 bases and J by 5 bases, with 9 bases between them. The germline V gene encodes CDR1 ENHRY and CDR2 SYGVKD. The CDR3 DNA sequence: TGTGCCATCAGTGAGGGGGCGGGAACTGAAGCTTTCTTT. Protein product: CAISEGAGTEAFF.